Each of the 29 T cell receptor beta chains below was sequenced from the same sample in a study of CD8+ T cells in alopecia areata. Reverse transcribed after extraction, RNA yielded cDNA as the sequencing template. Using immunoSEQ multiplex PCR, the repertoire was profiled, and TCRdb retains in-frame clones only, with some absent. Of a few hundred thousand clones listed, around 67% are singletons. The sample in question was CD4+ T cells sorted from blood, obtained at week 0. These receptors came from a human donor with alopecia areata.

V is TRBV30 and J is TRBJ2-7, with a possible D match to TRBD1 (5 bases). Trimming stripped 1 base from V and 0 bases from J, with 7 bases between. Looked up from germline, CDR1 is GTSNPN and CDR2 is SVGIG (reference sequence). CDR3 size: 13 residues. The CDR3, as DNA: TGTGCCTGGAGTGGGACAAACTCCTACGAGCAGTACTTC. The encoded protein is CAWSGTNSYEQYF.

This chain joins TRBV5-6 and TRBJ1-2, with D possibly being TRBD1 (5 bases). V was shortened by 4 bases and J by 4 bases, with 11 bases between the two germline ends. Germline CDR1 is SGHDT and CDR2 is YYEEEE. The CDR3 is 13 amino acids. CDR3 in amino acids: CASSRRTPYGYTF. The CDR3 nucleotides read TGTGCCAGCAGCCGACGGACACCCTATGGCTACACCTTC.

This clone was recorded a few times. This sequence joins TRBV2 and TRBJ1-5; D call uncertain. Germline CDR1 is SNHLY and CDR2 is FYNNEI. The V end was cut by 5 bases, the J end by 3 bases, with 11 bases between. CDR3 length equals 14 residues. CDR3 bases: TGTGCCAGCAGTTCCAACTCTATCAATCAGCCCCAGCATTTT. It codes for CASSSNSINQPQHF.

The chain employs TRBV30 and TRBJ2-2; TRBD2 matches 12 bases. This CDR3 has 18 residues. V was clipped by 0 bases and J by 0 bases; unmatched bases: 5. Germline CDR1 GTSNPN, CDR2 SVGIG (reference sequence). CDR3 in DNA: TGTGCCTGGAGTGTACTAGCGGGGGGACCCTCGAACACCGGGGAGCTGTTTTTT. It translates to CAWSVLAGGPSNTGELFF.

This clone was counted only a few times. The chain joins TRBV7-9 to TRBJ1-1; 10 bases match TRBD1. V lost 2 bases and J lost 5; bases outside the gene matches: 8. The CDR3 spans 16 residues. CDR1 and CDR2 (germline): SEHNR, FQNEAQ (reference sequence). CDR3 nucleotide sequence: TGTGCCAGCAGCTTACCGGGACAGGGGCAGGGAACTGAAGCTTTCTTT. Translation: CASSLPGQGQGTEAFF.

This clone was seen just once. The CDR3 nucleotides read TGTGCCAGCTCACGACAGGGACCAAACACCATATATTTT. Its protein is CASSRQGPNTIYF. The chain has TRBV18 and TRBJ1-3, with 7 bases matching TRBD1. V gave up 4 bases and J gave up 6 bases; unmatched junction bases: 3. The CDR3 totals 13 residues. CDR1 KGHSH and CDR2 LQKENI come from the germline V gene.

The chain employs TRBV7-9 and TRBJ2-5; possible D gene TRBD1, 6 bases. This CDR3 contains 15 residues. The V gene's germline CDR1 is SEHNR and CDR2 FQNEAQ (reference sequence). V lost 5 bases and J lost 1, with 14 bases in between. CDR3 in DNA: TGTGCCAGCAGCCCTTGGACAGTGCTCCAAGAGACCCAGTACTTC. It translates to CASSPWTVLQETQYF.

This sequence joins TRBV18 and TRBJ2-7; TRBD1 is a possible D gene (5 bases). Deletions cut 5 bases from V and 3 bases from J, with 20 bases between. The CDR3 consists of 16 residues. Germline lookup yields CDR1 KGHSH and CDR2 LQKENI. This CDR3 is CASSYPGHVPLYEQYF. The CDR3 DNA sequence: TGTGCCAGCTCATATCCAGGGCATGTTCCTCTCTACGAGCAGTACTTC.

The V gene is TRBV11-3, the J gene TRBJ2-3; 8 bases line up with TRBD2. V lost 6 bases and J lost 3; bases outside the gene matches: 5. Germline lookup yields CDR1 SGHNT and CDR2 YENEEA. The CDR3 loop spans 14 amino acids. Here the CDR3 reads CASSRGGGTDTQYF. CDR3 DNA: TGTGCCAGCAGTCGCGGCGGGGGGACAGATACGCAGTATTTT. The entire variable domain, with the rest obtained from reference TRBV11-3 and TRBJ2-3, is as follows: EAGVVQSPRYKIIEKKQPVAFWCNPISGHNTLYWYLQNLGQGPELLIRYENEEAVDDSQLPKDRFSAERLKGVDSTLKIQPAELGDSAVYLCASSRGGGTDTQYFGPGTRLTVL.

The chain recombines TRBV10-3 with TRBJ1-5; possible D gene TRBD1, 6 bases. Germline CDR1 ENHRY, CDR2 SYGVKD. Between the trimmed V and J ends, which lost 3 bases and 3 bases, there was a span of 21 bases. This CDR3 has 18 residues. In DNA form, the CDR3 reads TGTGCCATCAGTGACCTCCCCCCTGGCGGGGGCCACAATCAGCCCCAGCATTTT. Its translation is CAISDLPPGGGHNQPQHF.

In this sample, this clone turned up once. The J gene is TRBJ2-3, the V gene TRBV5-8, with 10 bases fitting TRBD2. V dropped 10 bases and J dropped 2; count of bases not matched to a gene: 25. Germline V gene sequence: CDR1 SGHTS, CDR2 YDEGEE. The CDR3 is made up of 20 amino acids. For the CDR3, the DNA is TGTGCCGGGGCCGCAGCTTGGATAGTTTGGACTAGCGGAGACACAGATACGCAGTATTTT. Amino acids: CAGAAAWIVWTSGDTDTQYF.

V gene TRBV6-5 combines with J gene TRBJ2-4, with D unresolved. CDR1 is MNHEY, CDR2 SVGAGI, per germline. The CDR3 length is 16 residues. V was cut by 0 bases and J by 0 bases, with 9 bases left in between. The CDR3 protein is CASSYSASLAKNIQYF. CDR3 nucleotide sequence: TGTGCCAGCAGTTACTCGGCATCACTAGCCAAAAACATTCAGTACTTC.

Regarding this clone: This sample includes further DNA sequences coding for the same CDR3. The chain combines TRBV29-1 with TRBJ2-7; D remains unclear. This CDR3 spans 12 amino acids. The ends were cut back, 3 bases at V and 2 bases at J, with 8 bases in the middle. CDR1 is SQVTM and CDR2 is ANQGSEA in the germline V gene. For the CDR3, the DNA is TGCAGCGTTGACGGTGGGCCCTACGAGCAGTACTTC. Residues: CSVDGGPYEQYF.

This clone was seen only once. This chain joins TRBV7-2 and TRBJ2-1, with 9 bases identical to TRBD2. Trimming cost V 5 bases and J 6 bases; bases outside gene matches: 11. CDR1 is SGHTA, CDR2 FQGNSA, per germline. The CDR3 consists of 16 residues. CDR3 DNA: TGTGCCAGCAGCCCAGGTGGCGGGGGGGGCATCAATGAGCAGTTCTTC. Translated, it gives CASSPGGGGGINEQFF.

The rearrangement uses TRBV29-1 and TRBJ2-7; D is undetermined. Germline V gene lookup returns CDR1 SQVTM and CDR2 ANQGSEA. The CDR3 is made up of 14 amino acids. With 4 bases removed from V and 0 bases from J, the gap between germline ends came to 13 bases. Here the CDR3 reads CSVAARSTSYEQYF. In nucleotides, the CDR3 is TGCAGCGTTGCAGCCAGGTCCACCTCCTACGAGCAGTACTTC.

The rearrangement uses TRBV5-4 and TRBJ2-7; possible D gene TRBD2, 6 bases. Trimming removed 0 bases from V and 0 bases from J, with 13 bases in between. CDR1 SGHNT and CDR2 YYREEE come from the germline V gene (reference sequence). The length of the CDR3 is 16 residues. The CDR3: CASSLGLARSSYEQYF. CDR3 DNA sequence: TGTGCCAGCAGCTTGGGGCTAGCGAGGAGCTCCTACGAGCAGTACTTC.

The V call is TRBV5-5, the J call TRBJ1-5; perhaps TRBD1 as D (5 bases). Looked up from germline, CDR1 is SGHKS and CDR2 is YYEKEE (reference sequence). The CDR3 is made up of 14 amino acids. Trimming took 0 bases from V and 3 from J, leaving 7 bases between them. The CDR3 region is CASSLGQNNQPQHF. The CDR3 bases are TGTGCCAGCAGCTTGGGACAGAACAATCAGCCCCAGCATTTT. Full variable domain (rest looked up from reference TRBV5-5 and TRBJ1-5): DAGVTQSPTHLIKTRGQQVTLRCSPISGHKSVSWYQQVLGQGPQFIFQYYEKEERGRGNFPDRFSARQFPNYSSELNVNALLLGDSALYLCASSLGQNNQPQHFGDGTRLSIL.

This clone was seen a few times. The chain has TRBV29-1 and TRBJ1-2, with D possibly matching TRBD1 (6 bases). The CDR3 is made up of 10 amino acids. The V gene lost 4 bases and the J gene lost 8 bases, with 8 bases spanning the gap. Germline V gives CDR1 SQVTM, CDR2 ANQGSEA. CDR3: CSVVGGGYTF. For the CDR3, the DNA is TGCAGCGTTGTCGGGGGCGGCTACACCTTC.

V is TRBV29-1 and J is TRBJ2-1, with 9 bases that match TRBD2. The V gene's germline CDR1 is SQVTM and CDR2 ANQGSEA. V shed 0 bases, J shed 2 bases, and the junction held 5 bases outside the gene matches. The CDR3 runs to 16 residues. The CDR3 DNA reads as TGCAGCGTTGAAGACCCCAGCGGGGGGCCCTACAATGAGCAGTTCTTC. The encoded protein is CSVEDPSGGPYNEQFF.

The V call is TRBV4-1, the J call TRBJ1-1; no firm D call. Trimming pared 3 bases from V and 5 bases from J, leaving 10 bases between. Germline lookup yields CDR1 MGHRA and CDR2 YSYEKL. This CDR3 region has 13 residues. For the CDR3, the DNA is TGCGCCAGCAGCCAGGGTTTTAGGACTGAAGCTTTCTTT. It is translated as CASSQGFRTEAFF.

The chain recombines TRBV4-2 with TRBJ2-7, with 12 bases lining up with TRBD2. Germline V gene lookup returns CDR1 LGHNA and CDR2 YNFKEQ. J gave up 5 bases and V 1 base, and 0 bases lay outside the gene matches. This CDR3 comprises 14 residues. The CDR3 DNA reads TGTGCCAGCAGCCAAGGACTAGCGGGGGACGAGCAGTACTTC. As protein: CASSQGLAGDEQYF.

V and J are TRBV2 and TRBJ1-2, with 7 positions matching TRBD1. The CDR3 runs 13 residues. Germline CDR1 reads SNHLY; CDR2 reads FYNNEI. Losses at the gene ends were 8 bases for V and 6 bases for J; bases not matched to a gene: 9. CDR3 sequence: CASQRQGRDGYTF. In DNA, the CDR3 is TGTGCCAGCCAACGACAGGGCCGCGATGGCTACACCTTC.

The CDR3: CASSPRVAGGTDTQYF. The CDR3 DNA reads as TGTGCCAGCAGCCCTCGCGTAGCGGGGGGCACAGATACGCAGTATTTT. The chain uses TRBV9 and TRBJ2-3, with 9 bases aligning to TRBD2. The germline CDR1 and CDR2 sequences are SGDLS and YYNGEE. This CDR3 comprises 16 residues. With 4 bases clipped from V and 1 base from J, the junction kept 7 bases outside the gene matches.

J is TRBJ1-2 and V is TRBV11-2; D remains ambiguous. The V and J ends lost 3 bases and 4 bases respectively, with 9 bases between them. Germline loops: CDR1 SGHAT, CDR2 FQNNGV. The CDR3 runs 13 residues. CDR3 sequence reads: CASSFEGAYGYTF. In nucleotides, the CDR3 is TGTGCCAGCAGCTTTGAGGGAGCCTATGGCTACACCTTC.

This chain joins TRBV11-2 and TRBJ2-5, with D possibly being TRBD1 or TRBD2 (5 bases each). The CDR3 length is 14 residues. Germline CDR1 and CDR2: SGHAT and FQNNGV. V was shortened by 5 bases and J by 5 bases, with 15 bases between the two germline ends. CDR3 protein: CASSPRGVGETQYF. The DNA for the CDR3 is TGTGCCAGCAGCCCAAGAGGGGTTGGGGAGACCCAGTACTTC.

This clone was observed a few times. The CDR3, as DNA: TGCAGCGTTGACGGGGAAATCACAGATACGCAGTATTTT. Its protein product is CSVDGEITDTQYF. V usage is TRBV29-1 and J usage is TRBJ2-3; tentative D call: TRBD2 (5 bases). The germline V and J ends were trimmed by 3 bases and 2 bases, with 9 bases remaining between them. Looked up from germline, CDR1 is SQVTM and CDR2 is ANQGSEA. This CDR3 is built from 13 residues.

The chain links TRBV7-2 to TRBJ2-7; D is perhaps TRBD2 (6 bases). V was cut by 5 bases and J by 4 bases, with 21 bases left in between. Germline CDR1 reads SGHTA; CDR2 reads FQGNSA. CDR3 size: 16 residues. The CDR3 DNA is TGTGCCAGCAGCCCGGGAGCGTTCGGGGCGGGGTACGAGCAGTACTTC. Encoded protein: CASSPGAFGAGYEQYF.

The chain is built from TRBV5-1 and TRBJ1-2; D is possibly TRBD1 (6 bases). CDR1 SGHRS and CDR2 YFSETQ come from the germline V gene. V lost 0 bases and J 7 bases, leaving 10 bases between the germline ends. This CDR3 comprises 13 residues. CDR3 loop: CASSLEQGSGYTF. Written as DNA, the CDR3 is TGCGCCAGCAGCTTGGAACAGGGAAGTGGCTACACCTTC. The variable domain in full, with the rest retrieved from reference TRBV5-1 and TRBJ1-2, is KAGVTQTPRYLIKTRGQQVTLSCSPISGHRSVSWYQQTPGQGLQFLFEYFSETQRNKGNFPGRFSGRQFSNSRSEMNVSTLELGDSALYLCASSLEQGSGYTFGSGTRLTVV.

The chain links TRBV9 to TRBJ1-1; D may be TRBD1 (5 bases). The V gene's germline CDR1 is SGDLS and CDR2 YYNGEE. The CDR3 has 15 amino acids. Trimming removed 2 bases from V and 1 base from J, with 12 bases in between. The CDR3 coding sequence is TGTGCCAGCAGCGTCCTGGGGCGAGGGAACACTGAAGCTTTCTTT. It is translated as CASSVLGRGNTEAFF.